Here is one T cell receptor (beta chain) with its context. As processed by the authors: Reference gene primer amplification in the assay estimated nucleated cell counts. The assay was immunoSEQ multiplex PCR, and TCRdb's table has in-frame clones only and misses some. V and J calls plus clone size are reproduced from that table; the DNA served to infer D and trimming. This sample has 310,000 or so clones; more than 75% occur once, and the top ten carry approximately 2.2%. This sample was included in a study of blood T cell repertoires in COVID-19. Study-wide background: In each case, the material was cDNA or gDNA derived from T cells, B-cell-depleted T cells, or PBMCs.

This TCR came from a woman in her twenties or thirties who had recovered from COVID-19. Sequencing was performed on peripheral blood.

The CDR3 here is CASSLLAGAPTDTQYF. CDR3 coding DNA: TGTGCCAGCAGTTTACTAGCGGGGGCGCCTACAGATACGCAGTATTTT. J is TRBJ2-3 and V is TRBV28; 10 bases align to TRBD2. CDR3 length: 16 amino acids. V shed 2 bases and J 3 bases; nucleotides not matched to a gene: 5. Germline CDR1 MDHEN, CDR2 SYDVKM.